This TCR beta chain is drawn from a study of blood T cell dynamics during melanoma immunotherapy (dated by TCRdb to 2020 to 2022). Turning to the overall study: All patients had metastatic melanoma and were given first-line pembrolizumab or nivolumab plus ipilimumab as standard of care in the United Kingdom. The training cohort was made up of consecutive patients, while a further independent group of patients from the same centre was pooled to form an external validation set. To find early correlates of response, peripheral T cell receptor repertoires were profiled in metastatic melanoma patients before and after one cycle of checkpoint inhibitor therapy. Study-wide conclusions, independent of this receptor: The study could not determine whether the T cell clones driving repertoire changes were melanoma-specific or reflected general immune activation. The relatively small sample size was acknowledged as potentially limiting generalization of the results. Of the sorted CD8+ subsets, TIE cells had both the greatest clonality and the greatest similarity to cfDNA CDR3 sequences, which suggests active turnover converging on dominant clones.

For each sorted CD8+ T cell subset, the entire amount of extracted DNA was loaded into the assay. The immunoSEQ TCRb Assay kit was used according to manufacturer instructions to amplify TCR beta CDR3 sequences from genomic DNA. The KAPA Library Quantification Kit for Illumina platforms was used to quantify the pooled libraries by qPCR. Pooled libraries were clustered at about 0.6-1.2 pM and sequenced on an Illumina NextSeq 500. The original methods were these. TCR data were analyzed with immunoSEQ ANALYZER and the R LymphoSeq package. A rearrangement efficiency score was calculated as productive divided by the sum of productive and non-productive CDR3 sequences. Within each patient, timepoints were compared pairwise for clonality, measured with the Gini coefficient, and for diversity, measured with the Renyi index at alpha=1. In LymphoSeq, clonal relatedness was computed using an edit distance of 3, and repertoire similarity was computed using the Bhattacharyya coefficient. To classify response, a linear discriminant analysis based on week-3 changes in clonality and diversity was built using the R MASS and caret packages. What TCRdb holds here is the immuneACCESS table cut down to in-frame rearrangements. Part of the clones is not present; checked against another copy, under half of the missing clones reflect an unresolved V gene, and the others are unexplained. For V, J and clone size, that table is used; D and trimming come from the DNA. The sample data list around 3,500 clones, and roughly 95% of these were observed just once. The ten largest clones add up to 0.5% of the sample.

Remarks on this clone: Its antigen is not yet known. One base away there is no much larger clone; base qualities are not given.

As encoded in the germline V gene (reference sequence), CDR1 is DFQATT while CDR2 is SNEGSKA. Deletion took 2 bases off V and 7 bases off J, with a span of 5 bases between the germline ends. The CDR3 holds 11 amino acids from the cysteine to the phenylalanine. This entry keeps only the CDR3 DNA: 33 bases, framed from base 1. Interpreted using the paper, the time point label stands for: week 3, after first cycle of checkpoint inhibitor. Blood was sampled before treatment (T0) and at week 3 (W3), after the first cycle of checkpoint blockade. Except for two patients with rapid clinical progression, response was assessed 12 weeks after the first infusion by RECIST 1.1; disease control meant complete response, partial response or stable disease. Patients were excluded for prior systemic cancer treatment, concomitant immunosuppressant therapy or synchronous other active malignancies. In six patients, three progressing and three with disease control, sorted CD8+ memory and naive T cell subsets were sequenced at T0 and W3. Lymphoprep and SepMate tubes were used to isolate PBMC from blood, and red cell lysis was then performed. QIAamp DNA Blood Mini kits were used to extract DNA from both PBMC and sorted T cell subsets. Before DNA extraction, CD8+ T cell subsets were live-sorted on a FACSAria III cytometer and then frozen. Fresh PBMC for flow cytometry were held at 4°C in PBS with roughly 1.8% fetal bovine serum and analyzed within 25 hours.

Sequencing was performed on effector memory CD8+ T cells from blood, taken from a patient treated with checkpoint blockade. The TCR sequence derives from a human donor with melanoma. The rearranged chain carries TRBV20-1 and TRBJ2-2; no confident D gene assignment can be made. The nucleotide sequence reads TGCAGTGCTAGATATGTCGGGGAGCTGTTTTTT. It is translated as CSARYVGELFF.